The 10 T cell receptor beta chains below come from one sample, sequenced in a study of blood T cell repertoires in COVID-19. The assay was immunoSEQ multiplex PCR, and TCRdb's table has in-frame clones only and misses some. The sample holds 150,000 to 170,000 clones, around 85% seen once. The source material was peripheral blood. The receptors come from a man aged 60-69 years with COVID-19, enrolled during active disease.

The chain couples TRBV19 to TRBJ1-2, with 7 positions matching TRBD1. CDR1 is LNHDA, CDR2 SQIVND, per germline (reference sequence). The CDR3 totals 11 residues. V shed 9 bases and J 4 bases; nucleotides not matched to a gene: 2. CDR3 DNA sequence: TGTGCCAGCGGGACAGCCTATGGCTACACCTTC. Translating gives CASGTAYGYTF.

This clone appeared once. This sequence joins TRBV10-3 and TRBJ1-1; D not resolved. Germline-derived CDR1 and CDR2 are ENHRY and SYGVKD. V was shortened by 4 bases and J by 8 bases, with 11 bases between the two germline ends. The CDR3 runs to 12 residues. CDR3 nucleotides: TGTGCCATCAGTGGGCAGGCCTACGAAGCTTTCTTT. Amino acid sequence: CAISGQAYEAFF.

V gene TRBV4-2 combines with J gene TRBJ1-3, with D perhaps TRBD1 (5 bases). The CDR3 totals 14 residues. The germline V and J ends were trimmed by 1 base and 3 bases, with 7 bases remaining between them. CDR1 is LGHNA and CDR2 is YNFKEQ in the germline V gene. The CDR3 reads CASSQGGGGNTIYF. In DNA form, the CDR3 reads TGTGCCAGCAGCCAAGGGGGGGGTGGAAACACCATATATTTT.

The chain couples TRBV24-1 to TRBJ1-1; D gene unclear. This CDR3 region has 12 residues. Germline CDR1 is KGHDR and CDR2 is SFDVKD. Trimming removed 4 bases at V and 1 base at J, with 3 bases between. CDR3 in DNA: TGTGCCACCAGTGACTCGAACACTGAAGCTTTCTTT. Encoded protein: CATSDSNTEAFF.

This clone was picked up one time. The rearrangement joins TRBV5-4 to TRBJ1-1; a weak D match, TRBD1 (5 bases). Germline V gene sequence: CDR1 SGHNT, CDR2 YYREEE (reference sequence). V was cut by 1 base and J by 7 bases, with 8 bases left in between. The CDR3 extends over 12 amino acids. CDR3 coding DNA: TGTGCCAGCAGCTTGAGGGGACTTGAAGCTTTCTTT. It is translated as CASSLRGLEAFF.

This clone was observed once. The chain uses TRBV7-2 and TRBJ2-7; the match to TRBD2 covers 12 bases. The germline CDR1 and CDR2 sequences are SGHTA and FQGNSA. Germline trimming cut 5 bases from V and 5 bases from J; bases unmatched to any gene: 7. This CDR3 comprises 15 residues. CDR3 protein: CASSARTSGMDEQYF. The CDR3 nucleotides are TGTGCCAGCAGCGCCCGGACTAGCGGGATGGACGAGCAGTACTTC. Full variable domain (outside the CDR3, taken from reference TRBV7-2 and TRBJ2-7): GAGVSQSPSNKVTEKGKDVELRCDPISGHTALYWYRQSLGQGLEFLIYFQGNSAPDKSGLPSDRFSAERTGGSVSTLTIQRTQQEDSAVYLCASSARTSGMDEQYFGPGTRLTVT.

The CDR3 DNA sequence: TGCGCCAGCAGCCAAGGACAGGGGAACACTGAAGCTTTCTTT. Its translation is CASSQGQGNTEAFF. This chain links TRBV4-3 with TRBJ1-1; 7 bases are a match to TRBD1. The V segment lost 1 base and the J segment 1 base; nucleotides outside the gene matches: 0. This CDR3 is built from 14 residues. From germline, CDR1 is LGHNA and CDR2 YSLEER.

On this clone: It may be a read error: a sequence one base away is much more abundant. The chain couples TRBV10-3 to TRBJ1-1; maybe TRBD1 (6 bases). V was trimmed by 4 bases and J by 4 bases, leaving 10 bases between them. In germline, CDR1 is ENHRY, CDR2 SYGVKD. The CDR3 spans 13 residues. This chain's CDR3 is CAISGLGATEAFF. CDR3 in DNA: TGTGCCATCAGTGGTCTGGGGGCCACTGAAGCTTTCTTT.

This chain joins TRBV18 and TRBJ1-1, with no clear D. The CDR3 has 15 residues. V was shortened by 0 bases and J by 4 bases, with 12 bases between the two germline ends. Germline V gene lookup returns CDR1 KGHSH and CDR2 LQKENI. The CDR3 reads CASSPPTGRGTEAFF. CDR3 in DNA: TGTGCCAGCTCACCACCTACGGGTCGAGGCACTGAAGCTTTCTTT.

The CDR3 region is CASSYDTKNIQYF. In nucleotides, the CDR3 is TGTGCCAGCAGCTACGACACGAAAAACATTCAGTACTTC. This rearrangement joins TRBV7-9 to TRBJ2-4, with D unresolved. The V end was cut by 4 bases, the J end by 4 bases, with 8 bases between. Germline assignment: CDR1 SEHNR and CDR2 FQNEAQ (reference sequence). This CDR3 spans 13 amino acids.